The 27 T cell receptor beta chains below were found in one sample sequenced in a study of Ad26.COV2.S vaccination and SARS-CoV-2 variants. The treatment denotes: about 20 received Ad26.COV2.S at low or high dose, single or two shots; several received placebo; per-sample allocation not given. Specimens were obtained on day 63 following the first vaccine or placebo injection. Sequencing was performed with immunoSEQ multiplex PCR; in TCRdb, only in-frame clones are kept and a portion is missing. The sample consists of over 450,000 clones, about nine tenths of them appearing once. The sequenced sample was peripheral blood, obtained in a trial of Ad26.COV2.S vaccine versus placebo. These receptors were obtained from a person between 18 and 60 years old who received the Ad26.COV2.S COVID-19 vaccine or a placebo.

The chain uses TRBV5-1 and TRBJ2-1; D unresolved. This CDR3 spans 14 amino acids. Germline loops: CDR1 SGHRS, CDR2 YFSETQ. Trimming stripped 0 bases from V and 6 bases from J, with 10 bases between. CDR3 residues: CASSLVPPRNEQFF. The CDR3 DNA sequence: TGCGCCAGCAGCTTGGTACCACCCCGCAATGAGCAGTTCTTC.

The chain has TRBV7-2 and TRBJ2-7; no definite D call. The germline CDR1 and CDR2 sequences are SGHTA and FQGNSA. V lost 3 bases and J 6 bases, leaving 9 bases between the germline ends. CDR3 length equals 12 residues. The CDR3 loop reads CASSFENREQYF. Here the CDR3 DNA reads TGTGCCAGCAGCTTCGAGAATCGCGAGCAGTACTTC.

The chain uses TRBV7-9 and TRBJ1-4; D is unclear. Germline-derived CDR1 and CDR2 are SEHNR and FQNEAQ (reference sequence). Trimming cost V 1 base and J 6 bases, with 9 bases left between them. The CDR3 has 14 amino acids. The CDR3 region is CASSLVPADEKLFF. In DNA, the CDR3 is TGTGCCAGCAGCTTAGTCCCCGCCGATGAAAAACTGTTTTTT.

V is TRBV27 and J is TRBJ2-3, with D perhaps TRBD2 (5 bases). Germline loops: CDR1 MNHEY, CDR2 SMNVEV (reference sequence). There are 13 residues in the CDR3. V was cut by 8 bases and J by 0 bases, with 9 bases left in between. The CDR3 sequence: CASRGTSTDTQYF. For the CDR3, the DNA is TGTGCCAGCCGGGGTACTAGCACAGATACGCAGTATTTT.

The J gene is TRBJ1-5, the V gene TRBV5-6; D is unresolved. Germline V gene lookup returns CDR1 SGHDT and CDR2 YYEEEE. V shed 4 bases and J shed 4 bases, with 9 bases lying between them. This CDR3 is built from 13 residues. For the CDR3, the DNA is TGTGCCAGCAGCGCCGAGAGAAATCAGCCCCAGCATTTT. Translated, it gives CASSAERNQPQHF.

The V and J genes are TRBV29-1 and TRBJ1-3; 7 bases align to TRBD1. V shed 6 bases and J 0 bases; nucleotides not matched to a gene: 5. This CDR3 is built from 14 residues. Germline assignment: CDR1 SQVTM and CDR2 ANQGSEA. The CDR3: CSVAGTVSGNTIYF. In DNA, the CDR3 is TGCAGCGTCGCCGGGACAGTCTCTGGAAACACCATATATTTT.

This chain links TRBV7-2 with TRBJ2-7, with D perhaps given as TRBD1 or TRBD2 (5 bases each). Germline values: CDR1 SGHTA, CDR2 FQGNSA. The germline V and J ends were trimmed by 5 bases and 7 bases, with 21 bases remaining between them. This CDR3 spans 15 amino acids. CDR3 amino acids: CASSPLAGADSEQYF. CDR3 DNA: TGTGCCAGCAGCCCTCTAGCCGGGGCCGATTCAGAGCAGTACTTC.

V usage is TRBV3-1 (or the pseudogene TRBV3-2) and J usage is TRBJ2-7, with 14 bases lining up with TRBD2. V lost 1 base and J lost 7; bases outside the gene matches: 6. CDR3 size: 16 residues. Germline lookup yields CDR1 LGHDT and CDR2 YNNKEL (reference sequence). This CDR3 reads CASSQGGTSGRNEQYF. The CDR3 DNA is TGTGCCAGCAGCCAAGGGGGGACTAGCGGGAGAAATGAGCAGTACTTC.

J is TRBJ2-7 and V is TRBV28, with 7 nucleotides matching TRBD1. This CDR3 spans 16 amino acids. Losses at the gene ends were 5 bases for V and 1 base for J; bases not matched to a gene: 11. Germline V gives CDR1 MDHEN, CDR2 SYDVKM. CDR3 amino acids: CASSHPTGRESYEQYF. The CDR3, as DNA: TGTGCCAGCAGTCACCCGACAGGGAGAGAATCCTACGAGCAGTACTTC.

This chain uses TRBV27 with TRBJ1-1; tentative D call: TRBD1 (5 bases). Per germline, CDR1 MNHEY and CDR2 SMNVEV (reference sequence). The CDR3 runs 13 residues. V shed 7 bases and J shed 7 bases, with 16 bases lying between them. DNA of the CDR3: TGTGCCAGCAACACAGGCCGAATAGGTGAAGCTTTCTTT. Encoded protein: CASNTGRIGEAFF.

V usage is TRBV6-5 and J usage is TRBJ1-2, with D uncertain. The germline V and J ends were trimmed by 4 bases and 1 base, with 13 bases remaining between them. The germline CDR1 and CDR2 sequences are MNHEY and SVGAGI. There are 15 residues in the CDR3. CDR3 residues: CASSSTNRFNYGYTF. In DNA form, the CDR3 reads TGTGCCAGCAGTTCTACGAACAGATTTAACTATGGCTACACCTTC.

J is TRBJ2-5 and V is TRBV13, with TRBD2 matching 7 bases. Germline V gene data show CDR1 as PRHDT and CDR2 as FYEKMQ (reference sequence). V dropped 4 bases and J dropped 5; count of bases not matched to a gene: 10. The CDR3 sequence is 15 residues long. The CDR3 DNA follows: TGTGCCAGCAGCTATCCTAGCGGTCCAAGTGAGACCCAGTACTTC. Its translation is CASSYPSGPSETQYF. Filled out from reference TRBV13 and TRBJ2-5, the complete variable domain reads AAGVIQSPRHLIKEKRETATLKCYPIPRHDTVYWYQQGPGQDPQFLISFYEKMQSDKGSIPDRFSAQQFSDYHSELNMSSLELGDSALYFCASSYPSGPSETQYFGPGTRLLVL.

This clone has more than one count but fewer than ten. The V gene is TRBV30, the J gene TRBJ2-7, with 11 bases fitting TRBD2. Per germline, CDR1 GTSNPN and CDR2 SVGIG (reference sequence). V trimming: 4 bases; J trimming: 6 bases; junction bases outside the gene matches: 2. This CDR3 region has 12 residues. The CDR3 loop is CAWTSGRREQYF. In DNA, the CDR3 is TGTGCCTGGACTAGCGGGAGGCGCGAGCAGTACTTC.

This clone was seen at least ten times. Here the CDR3 reads CASSTIQDSYSPLHF. Here the CDR3 DNA reads TGTGCCAGCAGTACTATACAGGACTCCTATTCACCCCTCCACTTT. The chain links TRBV2 to TRBJ1-6; tentative D call: TRBD1 (5 bases). CDR3 size: 15 residues. Germline values: CDR1 SNHLY, CDR2 FYNNEI. V lost 5 bases to trimming and J lost 8 bases, with 16 bases between them.

The count of this clone is one. V is TRBV14 and J is TRBJ1-1; no clear D gene. The length of the CDR3 is 14 residues. Germline loops: CDR1 SGHDN, CDR2 FVKESK. V was cut by 0 bases and J by 8 bases, with 13 bases left in between. In nucleotides, the CDR3 is TGTGCCAGCAGCCAAGATTTTGTAAGGAGAGAAGCTTTCTTT. It encodes CASSQDFVRREAFF.

This clone occurred once. CDR3 bases: TGTGCCAGCAGTCTCCCTCCCCAGAGAGTGGGCTTTGATACGCAGTATTTT. Its protein is CASSLPPQRVGFDTQYF. The V gene is TRBV9, the J gene TRBJ2-3; D not resolved. CDR3 length: 17 amino acids. CDR1 is SGDLS, CDR2 YYNGEE, per germline. Trimming removed 5 bases at V and 6 bases at J, with 25 bases between.

The rearrangement links TRBV5-6 to TRBJ2-7, with 8 bases lining up with TRBD1. Germline V lookup: CDR1 SGHDT, CDR2 YYEEEE. V gave up 2 bases and J gave up 6 bases; unmatched junction bases: 13. This CDR3 is built from 16 residues. CDR3 loop: CASSFGQGPKYLEQYF. The CDR3 DNA reads as TGTGCCAGCAGCTTCGGACAGGGTCCAAAGTATCTCGAGCAGTACTTC.

This sequence joins TRBV28 and TRBJ2-7; possibly TRBD1 for D (5 bases). The CDR3 totals 13 residues. V was trimmed by 3 bases and J by 4 bases, leaving 10 bases between them. Germline values: CDR1 MDHEN, CDR2 SYDVKM. As DNA, the CDR3 is TGTGCCAGCAGTTTGACAGATCGTTACGAGCAGTACTTC. Its protein product is CASSLTDRYEQYF.

J is TRBJ1-1 and V is TRBV7-8; tentative D call: TRBD1 (5 bases). The CDR3 is 15 residues long. Germline lookup yields CDR1 SGHVS and CDR2 FQNEAQ. Trimming cost V 5 bases and J 1 base, with 14 bases left between them. The CDR3 DNA reads TGTGCCAGCAGCCCATACGGGACGCCGAACACTGAAGCTTTCTTT. This gives the protein CASSPYGTPNTEAFF.

The J gene is TRBJ2-2, the V gene TRBV5-1; TRBD2 matches at 11 bases. The trim removed 0 bases at V and 8 bases at J, leaving 6 bases unmatched. The CDR3 totals 16 residues. Germline V gives CDR1 SGHRS, CDR2 YFSETQ. The CDR3 DNA sequence: TGCGCCAGCAGCTTGGATCTAGCGGGGGGCCGGGGGGAGCTGTTTTTT. This translates into CASSLDLAGGRGELFF.

This rearrangement joins TRBV10-2 to TRBJ2-7; 10 bases agree with TRBD1. The CDR3 covers 13 residues. Germline CDR1 reads WSHSY; CDR2 reads SAAADI. After removal of 6 bases from V and 6 bases from J, the junction contained 5 bases not matched to a gene. The CDR3 DNA reads as TGCGCCAGCAGCCAGACAGGGGGCGTCGAGCAGTACTTC. Its protein is CASSQTGGVEQYF.

The chain has TRBV5-6 and TRBJ1-2; TRBD1 matches at 7 bases. The V and J ends lost 5 bases and 4 bases, in that order; junction bases with no gene match: 8. Germline CDR1 reads SGHDT; CDR2 reads YYEEEE. This CDR3 has 14 residues. The CDR3: CASRPDRVGYGYTF. The CDR3 DNA reads TGTGCCAGCAGGCCCGACAGGGTCGGCTATGGCTACACCTTC.

This clone was found once. The J gene is TRBJ1-1, the V gene TRBV15, with a possible D match to TRBD1 (5 bases). CDR3 length equals 14 residues. Germline lookup yields CDR1 LNHNV and CDR2 YYDKDF (reference sequence). The V end was cut by 0 bases, the J end by 6 bases, with 11 bases between. This CDR3 reads CATSRDRVKAEAFF. The CDR3 coding sequence is TGTGCCACCAGCAGAGACAGGGTAAAAGCTGAAGCTTTCTTT.

CDR3 in amino acids: CASSEWGVESTDTQYF. The CDR3 DNA follows: TGTGCCAGCAGTGAATGGGGGGTGGAAAGCACAGATACGCAGTATTTT. The V call is TRBV25-1, the J call TRBJ2-3; D perhaps matches TRBD2 (6 bases). CDR3 length: 16 residues. The germline V gene encodes CDR1 MGHDK and CDR2 SYGVNS. Trimming cost V 1 base and J 0 bases, with 11 bases left between them.

J is TRBJ1-1 and V is TRBV6-5; D perhaps matches TRBD1 (5 bases). The CDR3 has 14 amino acids. CDR1 is MNHEY and CDR2 is SVGAGI in the germline V gene. V lost 6 bases, J lost 5 bases, and 16 bases lay in between. CDR3 sequence (DNA): TGTGCCAGCAGGGGGGGTTGGAAGGAGACTGAAGCTTTCTTT. It codes for CASRGGWKETEAFF.

The rearrangement uses TRBV14 and TRBJ1-5; weak D call: TRBD1 (6 bases). V lost 1 base to trimming and J lost 6 bases, with 13 bases between them. The CDR3 runs to 15 residues. CDR1 is SGHDN, CDR2 FVKESK, per germline. Here the CDR3 reads CASSQVWGAGQPQHF. CDR3 coding DNA: TGTGCCAGCAGCCAAGTATGGGGGGCGGGTCAGCCCCAGCATTTT.

This clone was found once. V usage is TRBV15 and J usage is TRBJ2-7; 10 nucleotides match TRBD1. V was clipped by 6 bases and J by 3 bases; unmatched bases: 5. This CDR3 comprises 14 residues. From germline, CDR1 is LNHNV and CDR2 YYDKDF (reference sequence). CDR3 nucleotides: TGTGCCACCAGGTGGGACAGGGGACTCTACGAGCAGTACTTC. It codes for CATRWDRGLYEQYF.